A selection of T cell receptor beta chains follows, all from one sample in a study of blood T cell repertoires in COVID-19. Some clones are missing from TCRdb's copy, which holds only in-frame ones; the method was immunoSEQ multiplex PCR. This repertoire shows over 90,000 clones, 88% found once; its top ten account for about 3%. Source material: peripheral blood. The receptors were gathered from a human donor in a cohort sampled during active COVID-19. Both conserved end residues are part of each CDR3. A D gene is named only where the DNA matches it firmly. Rows give clone size only sometimes, using once, few, many, or a class for an expanded clone.

v_gene: TRBV10-3; abundance: -; len: 16; d_gene: -; j_gene: TRBJ1-1; CDR3aa: CAISSRVLGEEGEAFF; CDR3nt: TGTGCCATCAGCTCCCGAGTTCTGGGGGAGGAGGGTGAAGCTTTCTTT
v_gene: TRBV19; abundance: -; len: 12; d_gene: -; j_gene: TRBJ2-7; CDR3aa: CASSPDSYEQYF; CDR3nt: TGTGCCAGTAGCCCGGACAGCTACGAGCAGTACTTC
v_gene: TRBV6-1; abundance: -; len: 13; d_gene: -; j_gene: TRBJ1-2; CDR3aa: CASSDWGSYGYTF; CDR3nt: TGTGCCAGCAGTGATTGGGGCAGTTATGGCTACACCTTC
v_gene: TRBV6-1; abundance: few; len: 15; d_gene: -; j_gene: TRBJ1-5; CDR3aa: CASSELANSNQPQHF; CDR3nt: TGTGCCAGCAGTGAACTGGCAAATAGCAATCAGCCCCAGCATTTT
v_gene: TRBV12-2; abundance: -; len: 17; d_gene: -; j_gene: TRBJ2-7; CDR3aa: CASRLLRVPASSYEQYF; CDR3nt: TGTGCAAGTCGCTTATTACGAGTGCCGGCTAGCTCCTACGAGCAGTACTTC
v_gene: TRBV18; abundance: few; len: 16; d_gene: TRBD1; j_gene: TRBJ2-7; CDR3aa: CASSNYGQGLTYEQYF; CDR3nt: TGTGCCAGCTCAAATTACGGACAGGGCCTCACCTACGAGCAGTACTTC
v_gene: TRBV9; abundance: -; len: 15; d_gene: -; j_gene: TRBJ1-1; CDR3aa: CASSVPTGPNTEAFF; CDR3nt: TGTGCCAGCAGCGTACCGACAGGCCCGAACACTGAAGCTTTCTTT
v_gene: TRBV13; abundance: few; len: 13; d_gene: TRBD1; j_gene: TRBJ1-2; CDR3aa: CASSGRGRVGYTF; CDR3nt: TGTGCCAGCAGTGGTAGGGGGCGGGTCGGCTACACCTTC
v_gene: TRBV6-5; abundance: -; len: 15; d_gene: -; j_gene: TRBJ2-7; CDR3aa: CASSYSIGSSYEQYF; CDR3nt: TGTGCCAGCAGTTACTCCATCGGTAGCTCCTACGAGCAGTACTTC
v_gene: TRBV19; abundance: -; len: 15; d_gene: TRBD1; j_gene: TRBJ2-2; CDR3aa: CASTVGQLKTGELFF; CDR3nt: TGTGCCAGTACCGTGGGACAGCTCAAAACCGGGGAGCTGTTTTTT
v_gene: TRBV5-1; abundance: -; len: 15; d_gene: -; j_gene: TRBJ2-5; CDR3aa: CASSVAGDPSETQYF; CDR3nt: TGCGCCAGCAGCGTGGCAGGGGACCCCTCTGAGACCCAGTACTTC
v_gene: TRBV24-1; abundance: -; len: 15; d_gene: TRBD1; j_gene: TRBJ1-2; CDR3aa: CATSKPGQGIYGYTF; CDR3nt: TGTGCCACCAGTAAACCGGGACAGGGGATATATGGCTACACCTTC
v_gene: TRBV2; abundance: -; len: 13; d_gene: -; j_gene: TRBJ1-1; CDR3aa: CASSEHGETEAFF; CDR3nt: TGTGCCAGCAGTGAACACGGGGAGACTGAAGCTTTCTTT